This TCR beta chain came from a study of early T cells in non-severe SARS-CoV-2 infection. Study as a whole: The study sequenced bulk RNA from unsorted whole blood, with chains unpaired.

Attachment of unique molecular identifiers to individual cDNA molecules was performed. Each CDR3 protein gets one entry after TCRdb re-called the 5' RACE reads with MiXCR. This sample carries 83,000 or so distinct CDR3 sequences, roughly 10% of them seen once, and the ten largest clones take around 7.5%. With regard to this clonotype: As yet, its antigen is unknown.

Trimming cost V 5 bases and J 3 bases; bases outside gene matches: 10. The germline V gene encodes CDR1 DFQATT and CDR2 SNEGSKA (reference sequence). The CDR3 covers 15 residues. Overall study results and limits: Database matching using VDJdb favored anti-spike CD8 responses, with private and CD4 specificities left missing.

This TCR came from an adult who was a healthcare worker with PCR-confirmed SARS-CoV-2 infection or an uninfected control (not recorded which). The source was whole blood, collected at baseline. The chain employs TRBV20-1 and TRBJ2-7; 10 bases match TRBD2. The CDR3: CSAVPLAGVFYEQYF. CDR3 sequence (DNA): TGCAGTGCTGTCCCTCTAGCGGGAGTGTTCTACGAGCAGTACTTC.